The text below deals with one TCR beta chain. This record comes from a study of T cells in Graves' hyperthyroidism and ophthalmopathy. The TCR beta CDR3 regions underwent amplification using RNA transcripts as the source. An initial round of RT-PCR targeting the TCR CDR3 relied on the HTBI primer set. From the multiplex PCR reads, TCRdb called clonotypes with MiXCR, one entry per CDR3 protein. The repertoire holds approximately 210,000 distinct CDR3 sequences, with roughly 18% as singletons. The sequenced sample was blood. The receptor's source is a man aged 50 or older with Graves' hyperthyroidism.

The CDR3 region has the DNA TGTGCCAGCCGACAGGGGGGATCTGGAAACACCATATATTTT. This encodes CASRQGGSGNTIYF. J is TRBJ1-3 and V is TRBV19; 9 bases align to TRBD1. Germline CDR1 is LNHDA and CDR2 is SQIVND (reference sequence). The CDR3 runs 14 residues. With V trimmed by 9 bases and J by 1 base, 4 bases remained unmatched.